This entry describes one T cell receptor (beta chain). The trim removed 1 base at V and 7 bases at J, leaving 3 bases unmatched. This CDR3 has 14 amino acids. Germline V CDR1 and CDR2: LNHNV, YYDKDF (reference sequence). Clones were read by immunoSEQ multiplex PCR, and TCRdb kept only the in-frame ones, dropping some. In the table there are several thousand clones, roughly 86% of which are singletons. These data come from a study of tumor-infiltrating T cells and Merkel cell polyomavirus. Background on the study: CD8+ T cells recognized the Merkel cell polyomavirus KLL epitope.

Immunohistochemistry showed robust Merkel cell polyomavirus Large T antigen staining in every patient's tumor. Every patient was Caucasian, with ages from 50 to 77 and median approximately 65. This receptor was taken from a man aged 45 to 65 with Merkel cell carcinoma. This rearrangement joins TRBV15 to TRBJ1-4; 7 bases fit TRBD1. The sequencing sample was made of tumor tissue. CDR3 sequence (DNA): TGTGCCACCAGCAGAGTCAGGGGGGCTGAAAAACTGTTTTTT. Its protein is CATSRVRGAEKLFF. Full variable domain (missing parts from reference TRBV15 and TRBJ1-4): DAMVIQNPRYQVTQFGKPVTLSCSQTLNHNVMYWYQQKSSQAPKLLFHYYDKDFNNEADTPDNFQSRRPNTSFCFLDIRSPGLGDTAMYLCATSRVRGAEKLFFGSGTQLSVL.